The 8 T cell receptor beta chains below come from one sample, sequenced in a study of blood T cell repertoires in COVID-19. TCRdb keeps only in-frame clones here, not all; method: immunoSEQ multiplex PCR. The sample holds 400,000 or so clones, around 87% seen once. The sequencing sample was made of PBMCs or T cells enriched from blood (not recorded which). Receptors originate from a man between 25 and 39 years old who had recovered from COVID-19.

The rearrangement uses TRBV30 and TRBJ2-1; 9 bases match TRBD2. V shed 2 bases and J 4 bases; nucleotides not matched to a gene: 6. The CDR3 totals 15 residues. Germline loops: CDR1 GTSNPN, CDR2 SVGIG (reference sequence). CDR3 coding DNA: TGTGCCTGGAGTAATAGCGGGAGCGTTTACAATGAGCAGTTCTTC. This encodes CAWSNSGSVYNEQFF.

The chain joins TRBV27 to TRBJ2-7; D may be TRBD2 (7 bases). This CDR3 has 12 amino acids. Germline V CDR1 and CDR2: MNHEY, SMNVEV (reference sequence). Trimming cost V 10 bases and J 3 bases, with 13 bases left between them. Here the CDR3 reads CATRGGGYEQYF. CDR3 nucleotide sequence: TGTGCCACTAGGGGGGGTGGCTACGAGCAGTACTTC.

The chain links TRBV27 to TRBJ1-1, with 8 positions matching TRBD1. Germline V gene sequence: CDR1 MNHEY, CDR2 SMNVEV (reference sequence). The V gene end was trimmed by 6 bases and the J gene end by 4 bases; junction bases not matched to a gene: 13. This CDR3 has 16 amino acids. This chain's CDR3 is CASRSGTGPAGTEAFF. CDR3 nucleotides: TGTGCCAGCAGATCCGGGACAGGTCCTGCGGGCACTGAAGCTTTCTTT.

This clone was seen only once. The chain combines TRBV19 with TRBJ1-5, with 11 positions matching TRBD1. Trimming at V came to 6 bases and at J to 6 bases, leaving 13 bases not matched to a gene. Germline V lookup: CDR1 LNHDA, CDR2 SQIVND (reference sequence). The CDR3 contains 17 residues. CDR3 in amino acids: CASRKEDRGQYFQPQHF. In DNA form, the CDR3 reads TGTGCCAGTAGGAAAGAGGACAGGGGGCAGTATTTTCAGCCCCAGCATTTT.

The chain links TRBV7-9 to TRBJ1-2, with D maybe TRBD1 (6 bases). The V gene's germline CDR1 is SEHNR and CDR2 FQNEAQ (reference sequence). V lost 5 bases and J 0 bases, leaving 13 bases between the germline ends. This CDR3 has 15 amino acids. CDR3: CASSRGGGANYGYTF. For the CDR3, the DNA is TGTGCCAGCAGCCGAGGGGGTGGAGCTAACTATGGCTACACCTTC.

The gene calls are TRBV7-9 and TRBJ2-7, with D perhaps TRBD2 (6 bases). V was shortened by 5 bases and J by 6 bases, with 11 bases between the two germline ends. Per germline, CDR1 SEHNR and CDR2 FQNEAQ (reference sequence). This CDR3 region has 12 residues. CDR3: CASSPGDGEQYF. For the CDR3, the DNA is TGTGCCAGCAGCCCGGGGGATGGCGAGCAGTACTTC.

The rearrangement links TRBV7-5 to TRBJ1-1; TRBD1 reflects the table's D call only, with no check against the DNA. TRBV7-5 is a pseudogene locus. This CDR3 region has 18 residues. This CDR3 is CVRSTNGTPSDMNTEAFF. The CDR3 DNA follows: TGTGTCAGAAGCACCAACGGGACACCCTCCGACATGAACACTGAAGCTTTCTTT.

V gene TRBV28 combines with J gene TRBJ1-2; 8 nucleotides agree with TRBD1. Germline lookup yields CDR1 MDHEN and CDR2 SYDVKM. The ends lost 5 bases at V and 4 bases at J; junction bases unmatched: 9. The CDR3 extends over 15 amino acids. Written as DNA, the CDR3 is TGTGCCAGCAGTACTTGGGACAGGCCCCTCTATGGCTACACCTTC. This codes for CASSTWDRPLYGYTF.